This T cell receptor beta chain appears in the sequencing data of a study of T-cell memory formation after mild COVID-19. Study summary: Clustering of TCRs was largely donor specific. Study-wide results and caveats: Clones shrinking from day 15 to 85 showed even CD4/CD8 mixes; later expanders tilted CD4+.

TCRdb recomputed calls from the 5' RACE reads with MiXCR, one row per CDR3 protein. The sample shows about 340,000 distinct CDR3 sequences, around an eighth of them seen only once. With respect to this clonotype: Its antigen remains unknown.

Germline V CDR1 and CDR2: MDHEN, SYDVKM. CDR3 length: 14 residues. The V and J ends lost 5 bases and 9 bases respectively, with 17 bases between them. Material: PBMCs or a T cell subset sorted from them (not recorded which). The TCR was taken from a man in his late teens or twenties who had mild COVID-19 (a few samples of this study predate the infection). Cell type and time point are not known. The chain is built from TRBV28 and TRBJ1-5; possibly TRBD1 for D (5 bases). The CDR3 loop reads CASSPLRGIRPQHF. In DNA form, the CDR3 reads TGTGCCAGCAGTCCCTTGAGGGGCATCCGGCCCCAGCATTTT.